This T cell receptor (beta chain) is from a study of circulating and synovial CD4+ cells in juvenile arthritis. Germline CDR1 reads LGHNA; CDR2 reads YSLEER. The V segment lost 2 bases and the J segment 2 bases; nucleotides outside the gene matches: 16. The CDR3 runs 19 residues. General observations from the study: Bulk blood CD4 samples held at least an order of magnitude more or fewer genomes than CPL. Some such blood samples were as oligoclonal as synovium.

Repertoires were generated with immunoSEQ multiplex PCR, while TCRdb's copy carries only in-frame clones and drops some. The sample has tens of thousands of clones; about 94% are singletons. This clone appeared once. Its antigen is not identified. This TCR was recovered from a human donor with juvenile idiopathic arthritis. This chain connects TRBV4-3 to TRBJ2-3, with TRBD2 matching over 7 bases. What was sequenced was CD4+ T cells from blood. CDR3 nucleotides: TGCGCCAGCAGCCAAAGAATTGTATCTTCTAGCGGTCTCACAGATACGCAGTATTTT. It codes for CASSQRIVSSSGLTDTQYF.